The 7 T cell receptor beta chains below were found in one sample sequenced in a study of shared clonotypes between healthy human individuals. Assay used: immunoSEQ multiplex PCR; TCRdb lists only in-frame clones, some missing. The sample has 900,000 to 1,200,000 clones, about 80% seen once; the top ten hold around 0.6%. Material for sequencing was memory CD4+ T cells from PBMCs. The subset: CD45RA-negative fraction. Source of these receptors: a man between 18 and 35 years old in good health. Some clones in this sample may be carry-over from other donors' samples.

The rearrangement joins TRBV10-3 to TRBJ2-3, with 8 bases that match TRBD2. The CDR3 loop spans 14 amino acids. The germline gives CDR1 ENHRY, CDR2 SYGVKD. Unmatched junction bases numbered 8, after V lost 10 bases and J lost 2 bases. The CDR3 region has the DNA TGTGCCACCGCTAGCGGGTCCCTCACAGATACGCAGTATTTT. Translated, it gives CATASGSLTDTQYF.

The J gene is TRBJ2-1, the V gene TRBV2, with 8 bases identical to TRBD1. The CDR3 length is 15 residues. V lost 5 bases, J lost 0 bases, and 3 bases stayed unmatched. Germline CDR1 reads SNHLY; CDR2 reads FYNNEI. The CDR3 DNA is TGTGCCAGCAGTCAAGGACAGGGCTCCTACAATGAGCAGTTCTTC. As protein: CASSQGQGSYNEQFF.

The chain links TRBV20-1 to TRBJ2-5, with no clear D. Trimming pared 7 bases from V and 2 bases from J, leaving 8 bases between. The CDR3 is made up of 11 amino acids. Germline assignment: CDR1 DFQATT and CDR2 SNEGSKA (reference sequence). Here the CDR3 DNA reads TGCAGTGGTGAACGACAAGAGACCCAGTACTTC. Translated, it gives CSGERQETQYF.

J is TRBJ2-5 and V is TRBV28, with unresolved D. The germline V and J ends were trimmed by 7 bases and 2 bases, with 14 bases remaining between them. Germline V gene lookup returns CDR1 MDHEN and CDR2 SYDVKM. The CDR3 has 14 amino acids. The CDR3, as DNA: TGTGCCAGCAACTCTTTGAGTATACAAGAGACCCAGTACTTC. It encodes CASNSLSIQETQYF.

V and J are TRBV19 and TRBJ2-3; D is unclear. The length of the CDR3 is 16 residues. CDR1 LNHDA and CDR2 SQIVND come from the germline V gene (reference sequence). V lost 3 bases to trimming and J lost 0 bases, with 13 bases between them. In DNA form, the CDR3 reads TGTGCCAGTAGTATTGTTAGCCCACGAAGCACAGATACGCAGTATTTT. Protein: CASSIVSPRSTDTQYF.

The V call is TRBV7-9, the J call TRBJ2-1; D unresolved. The germline CDR1 and CDR2 sequences are SEHNR and FQNEAQ (reference sequence). With 1 base removed from V and 6 bases from J, the gap between germline ends came to 13 bases. This CDR3 comprises 15 residues. In nucleotides, the CDR3 is TGTGCCAGCAGCTTAGGAGGAGTCAGGTTCAATGAGCAGTTCTTC. This sequence encodes CASSLGGVRFNEQFF.

This clone was counted only a few times. One end of the junction is discordant with germline, which a read error may explain. The chain joins TRBV7-2 to TRBJ2-4; 8 nucleotides align to TRBD2. The germline V gene encodes CDR1 SGHTA and CDR2 FQGNSA. The CDR3 covers 14 residues. The CDR3 region is CASSIGLAQNIQYF. CDR3 nucleotides: TGTGCCAGCAGCATCGGACTAGCCCAAAACATTCAGTACTTC.